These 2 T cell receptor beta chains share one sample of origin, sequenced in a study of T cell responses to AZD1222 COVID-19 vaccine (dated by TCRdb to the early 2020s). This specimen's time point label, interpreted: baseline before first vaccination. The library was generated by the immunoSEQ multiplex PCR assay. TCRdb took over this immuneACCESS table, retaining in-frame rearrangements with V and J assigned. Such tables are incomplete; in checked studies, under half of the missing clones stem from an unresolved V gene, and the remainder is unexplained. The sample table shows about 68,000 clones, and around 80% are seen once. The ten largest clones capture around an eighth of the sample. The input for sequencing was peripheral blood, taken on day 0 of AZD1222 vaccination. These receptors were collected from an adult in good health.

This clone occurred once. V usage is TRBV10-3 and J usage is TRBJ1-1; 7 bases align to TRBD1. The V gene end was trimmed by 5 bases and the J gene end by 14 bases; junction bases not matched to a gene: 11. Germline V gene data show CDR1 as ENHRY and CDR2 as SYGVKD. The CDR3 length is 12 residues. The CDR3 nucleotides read TGTGCCATCAGTACGACAGGGTCGTCGACGTTCTTT. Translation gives CAISTTGSSTFF.

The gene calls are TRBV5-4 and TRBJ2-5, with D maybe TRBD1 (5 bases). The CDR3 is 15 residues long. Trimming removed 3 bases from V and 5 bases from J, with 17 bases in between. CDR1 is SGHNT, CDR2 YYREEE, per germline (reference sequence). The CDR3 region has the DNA TGTGCCAGCAGCTCCGTCCCGGACATTCAGGAGACCCAGTACTTC. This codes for CASSSVPDIQETQYF.